This note documents a single T cell receptor beta chain sequence. Its specificity is not known. The V and J ends lost 7 bases and 5 bases, in that order; junction bases with no gene match: 6. Germline-derived CDR1 and CDR2 are MDHEN and SYDVKM. This CDR3 contains 13 residues. Libraries were prepared by immunoSEQ multiplex PCR; TCRdb keeps only in-frame clonotypes and omits some of them. The sample consists of 40,000 to 55,000 clones, about three quarters of them appearing once. This entry comes from a study of T cell responses to AZD1222 COVID-19 vaccine. Findings and limits, study-wide: The CD4 TCRs associated with vaccination extended across spike and predominated at 160-218 and 743-854. Possibly, clonal diversity was underestimated; donors were largely white British and included more females.

The TCR sequence derives from an adult in good health. The chain recombines TRBV28 with TRBJ2-7, with 9 bases identical to TRBD1. The sample was peripheral blood, taken on day 0 of AZD1222 vaccination. CDR3 sequence reads: CASKTGGVHEQYF. CDR3 DNA sequence: TGTGCCAGCAAGACAGGGGGTGTCCACGAGCAGTACTTC.